The 11 T cell receptor beta chains listed next were all sequenced from one sample in a study of T cell responses to AZD1222 COVID-19 vaccine. Profiled with immunoSEQ multiplex PCR; TCRdb holds only in-frame clones, not every one. The sample holds roughly 80,000 clones, 92% seen once. The sample in question was peripheral blood, obtained on day 0 of AZD1222 vaccination. The source is an adult in good health.

The chain has TRBV28 and TRBJ1-6; no clear D. Trimming shortened V by 7 bases and J by 0 bases, and 4 bases separated the two germline ends. Germline CDR1 is MDHEN and CDR2 is SYDVKM. CDR3 length equals 13 residues. The chain's CDR3 is CASTASYNSPLHF. For the CDR3, the DNA is TGTGCCAGCACTGCCTCCTATAATTCACCCCTCCACTTT.

This sequence joins TRBV18 and TRBJ2-7, with a tentative D call TRBD2 (5 bases). The germline V and J ends were trimmed by 6 bases and 0 bases, with 15 bases remaining between them. This CDR3 has 15 residues. The germline CDR1 and CDR2 sequences are KGHSH and LQKENI. CDR3 nucleotides: TGTGCCAGCTCTAGCCGGGGTTCGATCTCCTACGAGCAGTACTTC. Protein: CASSSRGSISYEQYF. The whole variable domain, filled in from reference TRBV18 and TRBJ2-7, reads NAGVMQNPRHLVRRRGQEARLRCSPMKGHSHVYWYRQLPEEGLKFMVYLQKENIIDESGMPKERFSAEFPKEGPSILRIQQVVRGDSAAYFCASSSRGSISYEQYFGPGTRLTVT.

This chain connects TRBV28 to TRBJ1-2, with 10 bases matching TRBD1. Trimming removed 5 bases from V and 7 bases from J; junction bases left unmatched: 10. Germline V gives CDR1 MDHEN, CDR2 SYDVKM. The CDR3 is made up of 15 amino acids. Written as DNA, the CDR3 is TGTGCCAGCAGTCCCCCCGGACAGGGGGAAACTGGCTACACCTTC. Translated, it gives CASSPPGQGETGYTF.

The chain is built from TRBV25-1 and TRBJ2-5, with 9 positions matching TRBD1. The germline gives CDR1 MGHDK, CDR2 SYGVNS. The CDR3 totals 14 residues. The V and J ends lost 5 bases and 4 bases, in that order; junction bases with no gene match: 5. The CDR3 loop reads CASSSRTGVETQYF. The DNA of the CDR3 is TGTGCCAGCAGTTCCCGGACAGGGGTAGAGACCCAGTACTTC.

The chain uses TRBV2 and TRBJ1-5; 9 bases match TRBD1. Looked up from germline, CDR1 is SNHLY and CDR2 is FYNNEI. The CDR3 consists of 17 residues. J gave up 2 bases and V 4 bases, and 9 bases lay outside the gene matches. CDR3 in DNA: TGTGCCAGCAGTGGCGGACAGGGGTATTGGGGCAATCAGCCCCAGCATTTT. It encodes CASSGGQGYWGNQPQHF.

J is TRBJ2-1 and V is TRBV11-3; tentatively, D is TRBD1 or TRBD2 (5 bases each). V was cut by 8 bases and J by 2 bases, with 10 bases left in between. Germline CDR1 reads SGHNT; CDR2 reads YENEEA. The CDR3 is made up of 13 amino acids. DNA for the CDR3: TGTGCCAGCTCGAGGGGAACCTACAATGAGCAGTTCTTC. Protein sequence: CASSRGTYNEQFF.

The genes are TRBV6-6 and TRBJ2-1, with TRBD2 as a possible D gene (6 bases). Germline CDR1 MNHNY, CDR2 SVGAGI (reference sequence). Deletions cut 2 bases from V and 15 bases from J, with 20 bases between. This CDR3 is built from 14 residues. The CDR3 DNA sequence: TGTGCCAGCAGTTACCCCAGCGGACGGGAGTCTCCGTTCTTC. Protein sequence: CASSYPSGRESPFF.

The V and J genes are TRBV6-1 and TRBJ1-4; the D is unclear. This CDR3 contains 13 residues. Germline CDR1 reads MNHNS; CDR2 reads SASEGT. Trimming cost V 1 base and J 11 bases, with 11 bases left between them. CDR3 loop: CASSEVGLGKLFF. The CDR3 DNA reads TGTGCCAGCAGTGAAGTTGGGTTGGGGAAACTGTTTTTT.

The CDR3 coding sequence is TGTGCCAGCAGCCAAAGTCGCGTGGTAAACGAGCAGTACTTC. Amino acids: CASSQSRVVNEQYF. This chain links TRBV14 with TRBJ2-7; no clear D. The CDR3 is made up of 14 amino acids. Trimming shortened V by 2 bases and J by 5 bases, and 13 bases separated the two germline ends. Germline CDR1 and CDR2: SGHDN and FVKESK.

The V call is TRBV30, the J call TRBJ1-5; D might be TRBD1 (5 bases). In germline, CDR1 is GTSNPN, CDR2 SVGIG (reference sequence). V was clipped by 2 bases and J by 5 bases, with 10 bases between them. This CDR3 has 13 residues. CDR3 protein: CAWSPSRDQPQHF. The DNA of the CDR3 is TGTGCCTGGAGTCCATCCAGGGATCAGCCCCAGCATTTT.

This clone was seen only a few times. J is TRBJ2-7 and V is TRBV6-5, with D possibly TRBD2 on 5 matching bases. The germline V gene has CDR1 MNHEY and CDR2 SVGAGI. The CDR3 is 15 amino acids. V was clipped by 5 bases and J by 3 bases, with 17 bases between them. CDR3 protein: CASSPPERGYYEQYF. Written as DNA, the CDR3 is TGTGCCAGCAGTCCCCCGGAACGGGGTTACTACGAGCAGTACTTC.